The 17 T cell receptor beta chains given below trace back to one sample, sequenced in a study of blood T cell repertoires in COVID-19. TCRdb's copy holds only in-frame clones and misses some; the assay was immunoSEQ multiplex PCR. Among some 290,000 clones listed, around 85% were seen once. Material for sequencing was peripheral blood. The receptors stem from a woman aged 25 to 39 with COVID-19, enrolled during active disease.

This clone has more than one count but fewer than ten. The genes are TRBV30 and TRBJ1-2; D gene unclear. Deletions cut 0 bases from V and 6 bases from J, with 8 bases between. The CDR3 loop spans 12 amino acids. The germline V gene has CDR1 GTSNPN and CDR2 SVGIG (reference sequence). The CDR3 is CAWSVTRNGYTF. The CDR3 DNA reads as TGTGCCTGGAGTGTAACACGAAATGGCTACACCTTC.

The chain recombines TRBV11-3 with TRBJ2-3; TRBD2 matches at 14 bases. This CDR3 is built from 18 residues. Germline loops: CDR1 SGHNT, CDR2 YENEEA. The V segment lost 5 bases and the J segment 4 bases; nucleotides outside the gene matches: 11. The CDR3 DNA reads TGTGCCAGCAGCCCCGGACAGGGACTAGCGGGGGCCGCAGATACGCAGTATTTT. Its protein product is CASSPGQGLAGAADTQYF.

This chain uses TRBV5-1 with TRBJ2-3; tentative D call: TRBD1 (5 bases). CDR1 and CDR2 (germline): SGHRS, YFSETQ. V was pared by 2 bases and J by 6 bases, with 16 bases between. This CDR3 region has 15 residues. In DNA form, the CDR3 reads TGCGCCAGCAGCTTAGGGCCTCAGGGTTACGATACGCAGTATTTT. As protein: CASSLGPQGYDTQYF.

The CDR3 region has the DNA TGCGCCAGCAGCCAGTGGGGGGGCGCCGACACTGAAGCTTTCTTT. Protein product: CASSQWGGADTEAFF. J is TRBJ1-1 and V is TRBV4-1; TRBD1 is a possible D gene (6 bases). The V gene lost 3 bases and the J gene lost 3 bases, with 14 bases spanning the gap. Germline lookup yields CDR1 MGHRA and CDR2 YSYEKL. The CDR3 length is 15 residues.

CDR3 in amino acids: CASSEGVRKYF. The CDR3 nucleotides read TGTGCCAGCAGTGAAGGGGTGCGGAAGTACTTC. The rearrangement uses TRBV6-1 and TRBJ2-7; D is unclear. CDR3 length: 11 amino acids. The germline V and J ends were trimmed by 1 base and 11 bases, with 9 bases remaining between them. Germline V gene sequence: CDR1 MNHNS, CDR2 SASEGT.

V is TRBV5-4 and J is TRBJ2-3; 9 nucleotides align to TRBD2. The germline gives CDR1 SGHNT, CDR2 YYREEE (reference sequence). The CDR3 is made up of 16 amino acids. V trimming: 3 bases; J trimming: 4 bases; junction bases outside the gene matches: 9. The CDR3 bases are TGTGCCAGCAGCTGGGGAGGGACTAGCCGGTCAGATACGCAGTATTTT. Encoded protein: CASSWGGTSRSDTQYF.

The chain combines TRBV11-2 with TRBJ2-7; D call uncertain. V lost 3 bases and J 3 bases, leaving 12 bases between the germline ends. CDR1 and CDR2 (germline): SGHAT, FQNNGV. This CDR3 has 14 amino acids. CDR3 protein: CASSFLRRYYEQYF. CDR3 nucleotides: TGTGCCAGCAGCTTTCTTCGTAGATACTACGAGCAGTACTTC. Supplemented by reference TRBV11-2 and TRBJ2-7, the full variable domain reads EAGVAQSPRYKIIEKRQSVAFWCNPISGHATLYWYQQILGQGPKLLIQFQNNGVVDDSQLPKDRFSAERLKGVDSTLKIQPAKLEDSAVYLCASSFLRRYYEQYFGPGTRLTVT.

The chain uses TRBV5-1 and TRBJ2-3, with D maybe TRBD1 (6 bases). Trimming stripped 2 bases from V and 2 bases from J, with 12 bases between. CDR3 length: 15 amino acids. In germline, CDR1 is SGHRS, CDR2 YFSETQ. CDR3 region: CASSLDRIITDTQYF. The CDR3, as DNA: TGCGCCAGCAGCTTAGACAGGATAATCACAGATACGCAGTATTTT.

This clone has a handful of counts. The chain joins TRBV7-9 to TRBJ2-1; D is ambiguous. The germline gives CDR1 SEHNR, CDR2 FQNEAQ (reference sequence). V lost 3 bases, J lost 8 bases, and 5 bases lay in between. The CDR3 runs 11 residues. The CDR3 sequence is CASSFPDEQFF. Written as DNA, the CDR3 is TGTGCCAGCAGCTTCCCGGATGAGCAGTTCTTC.

J is TRBJ2-7 and V is TRBV5-4; 13 bases align to TRBD2. The CDR3 totals 17 residues. J lost 2 bases, V lost 2 bases, and 7 bases had no gene match. Germline V gives CDR1 SGHNT, CDR2 YYREEE (reference sequence). CDR3 sequence: CASSFGLAGARPYEQYF. The CDR3 bases are TGTGCCAGCAGCTTCGGACTAGCGGGGGCGAGGCCCTACGAGCAGTACTTC.

This sequence joins TRBV11-2 and TRBJ2-7, with unresolved D. The CDR3 length is 13 residues. Germline CDR1 and CDR2: SGHAT and FQNNGV. V shed 1 base and J shed 2 bases, with 6 bases lying between them. The DNA for the CDR3 is TGTGCCAGCAGCTTAGGCCTAACCTACGAGCAGTACTTC. Protein: CASSLGLTYEQYF.

This clone was counted only a few times. The rearrangement joins TRBV7-9 to TRBJ1-2, with D tentatively TRBD1 (5 bases). V lost 5 bases and J lost 6, with 13 bases in between. Germline lookup yields CDR1 SEHNR and CDR2 FQNEAQ (reference sequence). This CDR3 region has 13 residues. DNA for the CDR3: TGTGCCAGCAGCCCCCGTAGGGGCGATGGCTACACCTTC. As protein: CASSPRRGDGYTF.

V and J are TRBV6-5 and TRBJ1-2; D is unresolved. The CDR3 has 13 residues. With 2 bases removed from V and 2 bases from J, the gap between germline ends came to 6 bases. Germline V gene data show CDR1 as MNHEY and CDR2 as SVGAGI. CDR3 residues: CASSYSLNYGYTF. The CDR3 DNA reads as TGTGCCAGCAGTTACAGTCTAAACTATGGCTACACCTTC.

The chain recombines TRBV7-9 with TRBJ2-5; 8 bases fit TRBD1. Germline CDR1 reads SEHNR; CDR2 reads FQNEAQ (reference sequence). Trimming cost V 4 bases and J 4 bases; bases outside gene matches: 5. This CDR3 comprises 14 residues. CDR3 sequence reads: CASSSSGQGETQYF. The CDR3 nucleotides read TGTGCCAGCAGCTCTTCAGGACAGGGAGAGACCCAGTACTTC.

The V and J genes are TRBV24-1 and TRBJ1-5, with D unclear. This CDR3 comprises 15 residues. Germline loops: CDR1 KGHDR, CDR2 SFDVKD. V lost 4 bases and J lost 0, with 9 bases in between. The CDR3 protein is CATSETGSSNQPQHF. The CDR3 DNA reads TGTGCCACCAGTGAAACGGGGTCTAGCAATCAGCCCCAGCATTTT.

The CDR3: CASRPHSGGAGEQFF. DNA of the CDR3: TGTGCCAGCAGACCACATAGCGGGGGGGCGGGTGAGCAGTTCTTC. The gene calls are TRBV27 and TRBJ2-1; 11 bases align to TRBD2. CDR3 length: 15 residues. Germline V gene lookup returns CDR1 MNHEY and CDR2 SMNVEV (reference sequence). Trimming took 6 bases from V and 9 from J; bases not matched to a gene: 10.

The J gene is TRBJ2-3, the V gene TRBV5-1, with 7 bases fitting TRBD2. There are 12 residues in the CDR3. Per germline, CDR1 SGHRS and CDR2 YFSETQ. V shed 7 bases and J 6 bases; nucleotides not matched to a gene: 5. CDR3 loop: CASGGEVDTQYF. The CDR3 DNA follows: TGCGCCAGCGGGGGGGAGGTCGATACGCAGTATTTT.